This TCR beta chain was sequenced during a study of control samples from healthy donors and cancer patients. Germline CDR1 and CDR2: SGHVS and FQNEAQ. Trimming left V 4 bases short and J 5 bases short, with 14 bases between. The CDR3 is 15 residues long. The table came from immunoSEQ multiplex PCR; TCRdb's copy has only in-frame clones and leaves some out. The table shows 130,000 or so clones, with around 94% occurring only once. The rearrangement joins TRBV7-8 to TRBJ1-4; D ambiguous. The receptor was isolated from a man between 60 and 70 years old with colorectal cancer. The material sequenced was PBMCs. CDR3 DNA sequence: TGTGCCAGCAGCTCGGCCGGGTTGGGGAATGAAAAACTGTTTTTT. As protein: CASSSAGLGNEKLFF. Complete variable domain (other parts from reference TRBV7-8 and TRBJ1-4): GAGVSQSPRYKVAKRGQDVALRCDPISGHVSLFWYQQALGQGPEFLTYFQNEAQLDKSGLPSDRFFAERPEGSVSTLKIQRTQQEDSAVYLCASSSAGLGNEKLFFGSGTQLSVL.